These 30 T cell receptor beta chains came from one sample sequenced in a study of CD8+CD57+ T cells in acquired aplastic anemia. According to the study, genomic DNA was the template for TCR beta VDJ and CDR3 profiling. MiXCR, run by TCRdb on the reads, gives a single entry per CDR3 protein. The data show some 180,000 distinct CDR3 sequences, 40% to 55% seen once. Sequenced sample: sorted CD4+, CD8+, or CD8+CD57+ T cells (not recorded which) from PBMCs. These receptors were taken from a human donor in good health.

In its sample, this clonotype was seen many times. The V call is TRBV12-3 or TRBV12-4, the J call TRBJ2-5; tentatively, D is TRBD2 (5 bases). This CDR3 spans 15 amino acids. V lost 1 base, J lost 5 bases, and 14 bases lay in between. The CDR3 coding sequence is TGTGCCAGCAGTTTAGGTGGGAGCCCCCCGGAGACCCAGTACTTC. Translating it yields CASSLGGSPPETQYF.

This clonotype was counted many times. This chain joins TRBV24-1 and TRBJ2-5; D gene ambiguous. This CDR3 is 16 amino acids long. Germline lookup yields CDR1 KGHDR and CDR2 SFDVKD. V was pared by 1 base and J by 5 bases, with 16 bases between. Here the CDR3 reads CATSDFRKGSRETQYF. The CDR3 bases are TGTGCCACCAGTGATTTTAGGAAGGGTTCCCGGGAGACCCAGTACTTC.

In regard to this clonotype: The final CDR3 position lacks the conserved phenylalanine or tryptophan, pointing to a likely read error. This rearrangement joins TRBV9 to TRBJ2-7; D is possibly TRBD2 (6 bases). V lost 5 bases and J 2 bases, leaving 14 bases between the germline ends. The germline V gene encodes CDR1 SGDLS and CDR2 YYNGEE. The CDR3 has 14 amino acids. The CDR3 nucleotides are TGTGCCAGCAGTTACGGCAGGGAGGCCTACGAGCAGTACCTC. Amino acid sequence: CASSYGREAYEQYL.

The sample holds one count of this clonotype. The chain carries TRBV5-1 and TRBJ2-3, with TRBD2 identical over 7 bases. The CDR3 covers 15 residues. Germline V gene data show CDR1 as SGHRS and CDR2 as YFSETQ. V dropped 2 bases and J dropped 10; count of bases not matched to a gene: 13. CDR3 in DNA: TGCGCCAGCAGCTTCAGTAGCGGGCCCGCGAATTCGCAGTATTTT. This codes for CASSFSSGPANSQYF.

This clonotype was found a few times. The chain is built from TRBV27 and TRBJ2-3, with TRBD2 matching over 8 bases. Germline lookup yields CDR1 MNHEY and CDR2 SMNVEV (reference sequence). The V segment lost 0 bases and the J segment 1 base; nucleotides outside the gene matches: 0. The length of the CDR3 is 15 residues. The CDR3 DNA sequence: TGTGCCAGCAGTTTATCGACTAGCGGCACAGATACGCAGTATTTT. As protein: CASSLSTSGTDTQYF.

The gene calls are TRBV20-1 and TRBJ1-3; unclear D gene. Trimming cost V 7 bases and J 0 bases, with 10 bases left between them. This CDR3 contains 13 residues. Germline V gene data show CDR1 as DFQATT and CDR2 as SNEGSKA (reference sequence). The CDR3: CSDGPNSGNTIYF. For the CDR3, the DNA is TGCAGTGACGGACCGAACTCTGGAAACACCATATATTTT.

The chain combines TRBV6-1 with TRBJ2-4, with 7 bases identical to TRBD1. Germline V gene lookup returns CDR1 MNHNS and CDR2 SASEGT. The length of the CDR3 is 15 residues. After removal of 5 bases from V and 3 bases from J, the junction contained 7 bases not matched to a gene. The CDR3 loop reads CASSTPGQRKNIQYF. The CDR3 DNA reads as TGTGCCAGCAGTACACCGGGACAGCGCAAAAACATTCAGTACTTC.

A note on this clonotype: This may be a read error, as it is one base from a much larger clone. The chain carries TRBV11-1 and TRBJ2-1; 7 positions match TRBD2. The germline V gene has CDR1 SGHAT and CDR2 FQDESV (reference sequence). CDR3 length equals 15 residues. CDR3 region: CASSRVIGGSDEQSF. The CDR3, as DNA: TGTGCCAGCAGCCGGGTTATAGGCGGGAGTGATGAGCAGTCCTTC.

The chain recombines TRBV7-9 with TRBJ2-1; D gene unclear. CDR1 and CDR2 (germline): SEHNR, FQNEAQ (reference sequence). This CDR3 has 13 residues. With 3 bases removed from V and 3 bases from J, the gap between germline ends came to 6 bases. The CDR3 region is CASSFGGYNEQFF. The CDR3 region has the DNA TGTGCCAGCAGCTTTGGTGGCTACAATGAGCAGTTCTTC.

This clonotype was seen at least ten times. As DNA, the CDR3 is TGCGCCAGCAGCCTGGCAGGACCTTACTCCTACGAGCAGTACTTC. This sequence encodes CASSLAGPYSYEQYF. V usage is TRBV5-1 and J usage is TRBJ2-7, with unresolved D. V was shortened by 4 bases and J by 0 bases, with 14 bases between the two germline ends. The CDR3 sequence is 15 residues long. CDR1 SGHRS and CDR2 YFSETQ come from the germline V gene.

Only a few counts were recorded for this clonotype. The chain recombines TRBV24-1 with TRBJ2-7; D unclear. The CDR3 covers 11 residues. The germline V gene encodes CDR1 KGHDR and CDR2 SFDVKD. Trimming cost V 2 bases and J 7 bases, with 5 bases left between them. CDR3 protein: CATSDYREQYF. The CDR3 nucleotides are TGTGCCACCAGTGATTATCGTGAGCAGTACTTC.

This clonotype was found many times. The chain recombines TRBV7-2 with TRBJ2-7, with 8 bases matching TRBD1. J was trimmed by 7 bases and V by 1 base; bases with no gene match: 18. There are 18 residues in the CDR3. Germline V gene data show CDR1 as SGHTA and CDR2 as FQGNSA. CDR3 coding DNA: TGTGCCAGCAGCTTAGTCGCGACGGTGGGCAGGGGGCTGCAGGAGCAGTACTTC. The encoded protein is CASSLVATVGRGLQEQYF.

Regarding this clonotype: A much more abundant neighbour one base away suggests this may be a read error. The chain carries TRBV12-3 or TRBV12-4 and TRBJ1-3, with a tentative D call TRBD1 (5 bases). The CDR3 is 16 amino acids. CDR3 in amino acids: CASSRDQVSSGSTIYF. DNA for the CDR3: TGTGCCAGCAGCCGGGACCAAGTATCCTCTGGAAGCACCATATATTTT.

This clonotype was found many times. A read error may account for a junction end that differs from germline. The genes are TRBV5-4 and TRBJ2-4; the match to TRBD2 covers 16 bases. CDR3 size: 18 residues. Germline CDR1 and CDR2: SGHNT and YYREEE (reference sequence). The CDR3, as DNA: TGTGCCAGCAGCCTGGGACTAGCGGGAGGGCTAGCCAAAAACATTCAGTATTTC. This sequence encodes CASSLGLAGGLAKNIQYF.

This clonotype was seen at least ten times. This sequence joins TRBV29-1 and TRBJ2-2, with D maybe TRBD2 (5 bases). CDR1 and CDR2 from the germline V gene are SQVTM and ANQGSEA. This CDR3 contains 12 residues. Trimming shortened V by 2 bases and J by 6 bases, and 7 bases separated the two germline ends. CDR3 DNA: TGCAGCGTTGAACTAGCTTCCGGGGAGCTGTTTTTT. Translated: CSVELASGELFF.

Only a few counts were recorded for this clonotype. This rearrangement joins TRBV19 to TRBJ2-2; the D gene is possibly TRBD1 (5 bases). V was shortened by 3 bases and J by 8 bases, with 13 bases between the two germline ends. Per germline, CDR1 LNHDA and CDR2 SQIVND (reference sequence). CDR3 size: 14 residues. The CDR3: CASSIGAREGELFF. CDR3 sequence (DNA): TGTGCCAGTAGTATTGGGGCTAGAGAAGGGGAGCTGTTTTTT. The full variable domain, in which reference TRBV19 and TRBJ2-2 provide the parts outside the CDR3, is DGGITQSPKYLFRKEGQNVTLSCEQNLNHDAMYWYRQDPGQGLRLIYYSQIVNDFQKGDIAEGYSVSREKKESFPLTVTSAQKNPTAFYLCASSIGAREGELFFGEGSRLTVL.

This clonotype was observed a single time. A much larger clonotype is one base distant, so this may be a read error. The V call is TRBV5-5, the J call TRBJ2-1, with 8 nucleotides matching TRBD2. V lost 2 bases to trimming and J lost 13 bases; unmatched junction nucleotides: 8. The CDR3 covers 13 residues. Per germline, CDR1 SGHKS and CDR2 YYEKEE (reference sequence). The CDR3 reads CASSFGGGGTQFF. In DNA, the CDR3 is TGTGCCAGCAGCTTTGGGGGCGGGGGGACCCAGTTCTTC.

The chain joins TRBV7-3 to TRBJ2-3, with unresolved D. The germline V and J ends were trimmed by 5 bases and 5 bases, with 11 bases remaining between them. The CDR3 runs to 13 residues. Germline values: CDR1 SGHTA, CDR2 FQGTGA. CDR3 sequence: CASSALVEDTQYF. In DNA, the CDR3 is TGTGCCAGCAGCGCCTTAGTCGAAGATACGCAGTATTTT. The variable domain in full, completed from reference TRBV7-3 and TRBJ2-3, reads GAGVSQTPSNKVTEKGKYVELRCDPISGHTALYWYRQSLGQGPEFLIYFQGTGAADDSGLPNDRFFAVRPEGSVSTLKIQRTERGDSAVYLCASSALVEDTQYFGPGTRLTVL.

There are a few counts of this clonotype. The chain employs TRBV18 and TRBJ1-2; maybe TRBD1 (5 bases). V was pared by 4 bases and J by 8 bases, with 20 bases between. The germline V gene has CDR1 KGHSH and CDR2 LQKENI. CDR3 size: 15 residues. The CDR3 sequence: CASSRSLGQGGGYTF. DNA for the CDR3: TGTGCCAGCTCACGATCACTGGGGCAGGGCGGCGGCTACACCTTC.

The chain employs TRBV10-1 and TRBJ2-1, with 7 bases aligning to TRBD1. The CDR3 runs 19 residues. V gave up 0 bases and J gave up 3 bases; unmatched junction bases: 14. Germline CDR1 reads WNHNN; CDR2 reads SYGVQD (reference sequence). This chain's CDR3 is CASSESTVQGVPVYNEQFF. In DNA form, the CDR3 reads TGCGCCAGCAGTGAGTCGACGGTCCAGGGGGTCCCAGTCTACAATGAGCAGTTCTTC.

The V call is TRBV5-1, the J call TRBJ2-4; TRBD1 aligns across 9 bases. The CDR3 has 18 amino acids. The V gene's germline CDR1 is SGHRS and CDR2 YFSETQ. Unmatched junction bases numbered 10, after V lost 3 bases and J lost 0 bases. The chain's CDR3 is CASSSFVPGQGAKNIQYF. Written as DNA, the CDR3 is TGCGCCAGCAGCTCGTTTGTCCCGGGACAGGGAGCCAAAAACATTCAGTACTTC.

This clonotype was observed at least ten times. The rearrangement joins TRBV12-3 or TRBV12-4 to TRBJ1-5, with D uncertain. V dropped 7 bases and J dropped 9 bases, with 19 bases sitting between them. The CDR3 is 14 amino acids. The CDR3 loop reads CASTLSGRASPQHF. The DNA for the CDR3 is TGTGCCAGCACCCTCTCGGGCCGGGCGTCGCCCCAGCATTTT.

V is TRBV7-9 and J is TRBJ1-5; possible D gene TRBD1, 5 bases. Germline values: CDR1 SEHNR, CDR2 FQNEAQ (reference sequence). With 7 bases removed from V and 5 bases from J, the gap between germline ends came to 12 bases. CDR3 length equals 13 residues. The CDR3 DNA reads as TGTGCCAGCACCAACGGGGGTGATCAGCCCCAGCATTTT. Translation: CASTNGGDQPQHF. The variable domain in full, with the rest retrieved from reference TRBV7-9 and TRBJ1-5, is DTGVSQNPRHKITKRGQNVTFRCDPISEHNRLYWYRQTLGQGPEFLTYFQNEAQLEKSRLLSDRFSAERPKGSFSTLEIQRTEQGDSAMYLCASTNGGDQPQHFGDGTRLSIL.

A remark on this clonotype: One end of the junction varies from germline; a read error may be responsible. The chain links TRBV7-6 to TRBJ2-7; perhaps TRBD1 as D (6 bases). Looked up from germline, CDR1 is SGHVS and CDR2 is FNYEAQ. There are 15 residues in the CDR3. CDR3 nucleotide sequence: TGTGCCAGCAGCTTAGCGCCACAGGGAACCTACGGGCAGTACTTC. It encodes CASSLAPQGTYGQYF.

This clonotype appeared many times. The J gene is TRBJ2-5, the V gene TRBV6-5; 10 bases align to TRBD1. The CDR3 extends over 14 amino acids. The junction had 6 bases not matched to a gene; V was cut back by 6 bases and J by 5 bases. Germline V gives CDR1 MNHEY, CDR2 SVGAGI. For the CDR3, the DNA is TGTGCCAGCAGGGGACAGGGGCGGGGTGAGACCCAGTACTTC. Translation gives CASRGQGRGETQYF.

This clonotype was seen ten or more times. The chain couples TRBV5-1 to TRBJ2-3; D not resolved. V shed 1 base and J shed 5 bases, with 11 bases lying between them. This CDR3 is 14 amino acids long. Looked up from germline, CDR1 is SGHRS and CDR2 is YFSETQ. DNA for the CDR3: TGCGCCAGCAGCTTGAAGGGATTTGGAGATACGCAGTATTTT. Its protein product is CASSLKGFGDTQYF.

A note on this clonotype: At one boundary the junction diverges from the germline segment, which might be a read error. The genes are TRBV2 and TRBJ1-1, with D perhaps matching TRBD1 (5 bases). Germline CDR1 and CDR2: SNHLY and FYNNEI. This CDR3 has 13 residues. CDR3 DNA sequence: TGTGCCTGCAGATGCAGGGTGAACACTGAAGCTTCCTTT. Encoded protein: CACRCRVNTEASF.

The chain has TRBV7-2 and TRBJ2-3; D is ambiguous. Trimming pared 4 bases from V and 2 bases from J, leaving 7 bases between. The CDR3 is 13 residues long. From germline, CDR1 is SGHTA and CDR2 FQGNSA. CDR3: CASSYAFTDTQYF. DNA of the CDR3: TGTGCCAGCAGCTACGCATTCACAGATACGCAGTATTTT.

This clonotype was detected only a few times. The chain couples TRBV15 to TRBJ2-7; D unresolved. The V gene lost 0 bases and the J gene lost 6 bases, with 12 bases spanning the gap. The germline V gene encodes CDR1 LNHNV and CDR2 YYDKDF (reference sequence). There are 14 residues in the CDR3. CDR3 sequence: CATSREPKRTEQYF. The CDR3 DNA reads TGTGCCACCAGCAGAGAGCCTAAGCGTACCGAGCAGTACTTC.

This chain uses TRBV7-9 with TRBJ1-2; 9 bases align to TRBD1. V was pared by 5 bases and J by 8 bases, with 9 bases of the junction left unmatched. There are 14 residues in the CDR3. Looked up from germline, CDR1 is SEHNR and CDR2 is FQNEAQ (reference sequence). The DNA for the CDR3 is TGTGCCAGCAGCACCCAGAGAGACAGGGGGGGCTACACCTTC. Its translation: CASSTQRDRGGYTF.